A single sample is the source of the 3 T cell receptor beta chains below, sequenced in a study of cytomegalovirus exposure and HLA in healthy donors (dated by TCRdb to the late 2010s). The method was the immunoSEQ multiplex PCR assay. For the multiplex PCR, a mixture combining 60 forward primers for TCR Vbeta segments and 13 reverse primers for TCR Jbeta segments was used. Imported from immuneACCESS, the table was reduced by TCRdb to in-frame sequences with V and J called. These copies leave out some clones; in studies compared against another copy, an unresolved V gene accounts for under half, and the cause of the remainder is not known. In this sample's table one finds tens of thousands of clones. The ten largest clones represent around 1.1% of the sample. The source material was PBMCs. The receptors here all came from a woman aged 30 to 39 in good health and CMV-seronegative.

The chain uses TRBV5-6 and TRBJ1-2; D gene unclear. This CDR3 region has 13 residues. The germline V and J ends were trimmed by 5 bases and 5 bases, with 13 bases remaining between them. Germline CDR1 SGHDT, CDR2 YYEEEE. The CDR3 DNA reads TGTGCCAGCAGGTTCGATACGGGTTATGGCTACACCTTC. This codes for CASRFDTGYGYTF.

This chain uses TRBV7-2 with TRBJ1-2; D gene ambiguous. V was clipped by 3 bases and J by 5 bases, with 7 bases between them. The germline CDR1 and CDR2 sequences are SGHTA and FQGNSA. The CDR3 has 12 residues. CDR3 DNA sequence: TGTGCCAGCAGCTTGGACTCTTATGGCTACACCTTC. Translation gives CASSLDSYGYTF.

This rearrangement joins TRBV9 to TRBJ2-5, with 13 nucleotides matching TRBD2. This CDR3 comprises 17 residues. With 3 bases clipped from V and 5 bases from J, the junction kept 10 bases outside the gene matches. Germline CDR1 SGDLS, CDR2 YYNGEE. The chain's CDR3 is CASSGGRLAGGIETQYF. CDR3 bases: TGTGCCAGCAGCGGAGGGAGACTAGCGGGGGGCATTGAGACCCAGTACTTC.